These 14 T cell receptor beta chains share one sample of origin, sequenced in a study of cytomegalovirus exposure and HLA in healthy donors. PCR involved 60 Vbeta and 13 Jbeta primers. Profiled with immunoSEQ multiplex PCR; TCRdb holds only in-frame clones, not every one. This sample has about 97,000 clones; 60% to 80% occur once, and the top ten carry around a tenth. Sequencing was performed on PBMCs. These receptors came from a male donor in good health and CMV-seropositive.

The chain has TRBV4-3 and TRBJ2-1; 7 nucleotides line up with TRBD2. The V gene end was trimmed by 4 bases and the J gene end by 5 bases; junction bases not matched to a gene: 8. From germline, CDR1 is LGHNA and CDR2 YSLEER. The length of the CDR3 is 15 residues. The CDR3, as DNA: TGCGCCAGCAGCCCCCAGGCGGGAGCTAACAATGAGCAGTTCTTC. The encoded protein is CASSPQAGANNEQFF.

The V and J genes are TRBV7-2 and TRBJ1-2, with 8 bases identical to TRBD1. The CDR3 has 17 amino acids. V dropped 5 bases and J dropped 3; count of bases not matched to a gene: 14. In germline, CDR1 is SGHTA, CDR2 FQGNSA. The CDR3 loop reads CASSAPGGARLDYGYTF. The CDR3 DNA reads as TGTGCCAGCAGCGCCCCAGGGGGCGCCCGTCTCGACTATGGCTACACCTTC.

To note about this clone: This specimen includes other DNA sequences encoding the same CDR3. V usage is TRBV11-2 and J usage is TRBJ2-3; maybe TRBD1 (6 bases). V lost 1 base and J lost 4, with 6 bases in between. This CDR3 is 13 amino acids long. Germline lookup yields CDR1 SGHAT and CDR2 FQNNGV. CDR3 loop: CASSLAGADTQYF. CDR3 DNA sequence: TGTGCCAGCAGCTTAGCAGGGGCAGATACGCAGTATTTT.

The genes are TRBV14 and TRBJ1-3; 7 positions match TRBD1. The CDR3 covers 15 residues. Germline V gene sequence: CDR1 SGHDN, CDR2 FVKESK. J was trimmed by 1 base and V by 3 bases; bases with no gene match: 3. CDR3 bases: TGTGCCAGCAGCCATCCCAGGGGGTCTGGAAACACCATATATTTT. The encoded protein is CASSHPRGSGNTIYF.

This clone has only a few counts. The chain joins TRBV27 to TRBJ2-3; tentative D call: TRBD1 (5 bases). The V gene lost 2 bases and the J gene lost 2 bases, with 11 bases spanning the gap. CDR3 size: 15 residues. CDR1 is MNHEY and CDR2 is SMNVEV in the germline V gene (reference sequence). Written as DNA, the CDR3 is TGTGCCAGCAGTTTAGGGGCCTATCCCACAGATACGCAGTATTTT. Protein: CASSLGAYPTDTQYF.

The chain combines TRBV19 with TRBJ2-1, with TRBD1 identical over 8 bases. CDR3 size: 14 residues. CDR1 is LNHDA and CDR2 is SQIVND in the germline V gene (reference sequence). J was trimmed by 9 bases and V by 4 bases; bases with no gene match: 8. CDR3 sequence: CASSTISQGGEQFF. In DNA, the CDR3 is TGTGCCAGTAGTACTATTTCACAGGGGGGTGAGCAGTTCTTC.

This clone occurred once. The gene calls are TRBV27 and TRBJ2-1, with D perhaps TRBD2 (7 bases). The V gene's germline CDR1 is MNHEY and CDR2 SMNVEV (reference sequence). The V end lost 1 base, the J end lost 8 bases, and 15 bases lay between the germline ends. This CDR3 spans 15 amino acids. CDR3 region: CASSLLVRGGDEQFF. The CDR3 DNA reads TGTGCCAGCAGTTTATTGGTCAGGGGAGGGGATGAGCAGTTCTTC.

The chain has TRBV6-1 and TRBJ2-3; no clear D. The V and J ends lost 3 bases and 4 bases respectively, with 5 bases between them. Per the germline V gene, CDR1 is MNHNS and CDR2 is SASEGT. CDR3 size: 12 residues. The CDR3 loop reads CASSEAADTQYF. DNA of the CDR3: TGTGCCAGCAGTGAGGCAGCAGATACGCAGTATTTT.

The chain has TRBV6-5 and TRBJ2-4; 11 positions agree with TRBD1. Germline-derived CDR1 and CDR2 are MNHEY and SVGAGI. This CDR3 has 16 residues. The V segment lost 2 bases and the J segment 4 bases; nucleotides outside the gene matches: 4. The CDR3 reads CASSYLGTGGKNIQYF. CDR3 nucleotides: TGTGCCAGCAGTTACCTCGGGACAGGGGGGAAAAACATTCAGTACTTC.

This clone was observed a handful of times. CDR3 residues: CASSKLAGARNEQFF. The CDR3 DNA follows: TGTGCCAGTAGTAAACTAGCGGGAGCCCGGAATGAGCAGTTCTTC. This chain uses TRBV19 with TRBJ2-1; 11 bases align to TRBD2. Germline lookup yields CDR1 LNHDA and CDR2 SQIVND (reference sequence). This CDR3 region has 15 residues. The V and J ends lost 4 bases and 7 bases, in that order; junction bases with no gene match: 6.

Of note for this clone: The sample carries other DNA sequences with the same CDR3. The chain carries TRBV9 and TRBJ2-5, with TRBD2 as a possible D gene (6 bases). CDR1 and CDR2 from the germline V gene are SGDLS and YYNGEE. This CDR3 is built from 14 residues. V shed 0 bases and J shed 4 bases, with 10 bases lying between them. Here the CDR3 reads CASSVGGGRETQYF. CDR3 coding DNA: TGTGCCAGCAGCGTAGGTGGGGGGAGAGAGACCCAGTACTTC.

The gene calls are TRBV28 and TRBJ1-2; D ambiguous. The ends were cut back, 5 bases at V and 5 bases at J, with 9 bases in the middle. The germline CDR1 and CDR2 sequences are MDHEN and SYDVKM. The CDR3 is 12 amino acids. The CDR3 is CASSPQSYGYTF. CDR3 nucleotides: TGTGCCAGCAGTCCACAGAGTTATGGCTACACCTTC.

The chain combines TRBV5-1 with TRBJ2-4; D not resolved. Germline loops: CDR1 SGHRS, CDR2 YFSETQ. CDR3 length: 16 residues. The V and J ends lost 0 bases and 0 bases respectively, with 10 bases between them. The CDR3 bases are TGCGCCAGCAGCTTGGATTTTAACATAGCCAAAAACATTCAGTACTTC. Its translation is CASSLDFNIAKNIQYF.

The genes are TRBV7-2 and TRBJ2-5; weak D call: TRBD2 (6 bases). CDR3 length equals 13 residues. CDR1 is SGHTA and CDR2 is FQGNSA in the germline V gene. Trimming took 4 bases from V and 4 from J, leaving 10 bases between them. The CDR3 DNA reads as TGTGCCAGCAGCTGGGGACTTACAGAGACCCAGTACTTC. This translates into CASSWGLTETQYF.